This TCR beta chain appears in the sequencing data of a study of beta chain features in type 1 diabetes (dated 2018 in TCRdb). With respect to the entire study: Mean age, gender distribution, total cell number and subset yield did not differ between patients and healthy donors. A total of some 100,000,000 sorted cells were examined across all samples, and the number of cells per subset was strongly correlated with RNA yield. The study compared the TCRB repertoires of sorted circulating CD4+ T cell subsets in recently diagnosed type 1 diabetes patients with those in matched healthy donors. Regulatory and stem cell-like memory subsets were obtained from only 8 patients and roughly eight healthy donors, while naive and central memory subsets were obtained from all 30 or so donors. What the work shows at the level of the full study, not this receptor alone: Because cDNA rather than genomic DNA was sequenced, highly expressing activated cells could have been over-represented, although no difference in activation and CD3 levels was found between groups. At VDJ recombination sites, patients with type 1 diabetes made fewer insertions and deleted more nucleotides, a pattern implying thymic rearrangement abnormalities. The naive, central memory and regulatory TCRB repertoires appeared to resemble one another more closely among patients than among healthy donors. Shorter templates might have been favored by PCR, but patient and control samples were amplified and corrected together, so both groups would have been affected equally by any skew. In all four CD4+ subsets, TCRB CDR3 length was moderately but significantly shorter in type 1 diabetes patients. Only small numbers of individuals were included in the HLA sub-analyses, which left unresolved whether HLA type had any influence on TCRB rearrangement.

The germline V gene yields SGDLS for CDR1 and YYNGEE for CDR2. Clipping removes 0 bases from V and 2 bases from J, with 2 as the unmatched junction base count. The CDR3 covers 14 residues, taking in both the cysteine and the phenylalanine. Only the CDR3 DNA is retained, 42 bases long and in frame from the first base. From each donor, a single peripheral blood sample of about 100 mL on average was drawn into heparinised tubes. Naive, central memory, regulatory and stem cell-like memory CD4+ T cells were sorted on a BD FACSAria II using a panel including CD45RO, CCR7, CD25, CD127, CD95 and CD27. A purity above 95% was achieved for all sorted populations. Right away, PBMCs were isolated by Lymphoprep density gradient centrifugation and were stained directly, with no culture step. So that batch effects would be minimized, each experiment stained and sorted samples in pairs, pairing one healthy donor with one patient.

The High Capacity cDNA Reverse Transcription Kit was used to reverse transcribe all of the isolated RNA, meaning that expressed TCRB transcripts were what got sequenced. Deep immunoSEQ sequencing was applied to naive, central memory and regulatory T cell samples, giving an average of around 3.8 million total reads per sample. After sorted cells were lysed in RLT buffer, RNA was extracted with DNase-treated RNeasy Micro or Mini kits, with the choice depending on cell number. Each cell subset was processed on its own to prevent cross-contamination, while patient and healthy donor samples were processed together. The immunoSEQ multiplex PCR was used to amplify TCRB sequences from cDNA, generating 87-bp fragments that spanned the CDR3 region. Amplicons were sequenced on the Illumina HiSeq platform. The published analysis was carried out like this. Synthetic template baselines were used to correct PCR bias computationally, reads within Hamming distance 2 were collapsed, and singletons that could not be merged were discarded. By aligning reads against IMGT, V, D and J genes, CDR3 length, and insertions or deletions at six rearrangement sites were assigned. Clonotype counts were normalized to sorted cell number within each subset before computing true diversity and Gini coefficients with the tcR R package. The overlap coefficient, calculated on TCRB nucleotide sequences, was used to measure repertoire sharing. Out-of-frame TCRB sequences from naive cells were analyzed to stand in for the pre-selection repertoire. The table was pulled from immuneACCESS by TCRdb, which kept in-frame rearrangements only. Such tables lose some clones; where checked, under half of the loss comes from unresolved V genes, and the rest has no known cause. The DNA gave D and trimming, while V, J and clone size come from that table. The sample table contains approximately 250,000 clones; only one count was recorded for approximately 16% of them. 0.065% to 0.1% of the sample is held by the ten biggest clonotypes.

Of note for this clone: Its binding antigen is unknown. No base quality information exists; no much larger clone differs at one position.

Sample: naive CD4+ T cells from blood. The cell subset or site label on this specimen signifies: true naive CD4+ T cells. Rearrangement joined TRBV9 to TRBJ2-7; 7 central bases correspond to TRBD2. This TCR was recovered from a man aged 30 to 39 with type 1 diabetes. The CDR3 has the sequence CASSVGGLPYEQYF. The bases read TGTGCCAGCAGCGTAGGGGGACTACCCTACGAGCAGTACTTC.